This TCR beta chain was obtained from a study of human T cells and chemical hapten exposure. Individual cDNA molecules (in the library) carried attached unique molecular identifiers. Original handling: A per-sample median of 95,638 TCRs was observed, with a range of about 20,000 to 700,000. TCRdb recomputed calls from the RACE reads with MiXCR, one row per CDR3 protein. The V and J calls and clone size are TCRdb's, not the authors'. The table records 60,000 to 70,000 distinct CDR3 sequences, 9.5% to 13% of them present only once. The CDR3 is 15 amino acids. The V and J ends lost 9 bases and 1 base respectively, with 13 bases between them. Germline-derived CDR1 and CDR2 are MDHEN and SYDVKM. Ten or more counts support this clonotype. The sample's time point: pre-sensitization, week 0. Treatment denoted: therapeutic diphenylcyclopropenone sensitization with weekly scalp DPC.

Source: whole blood, taken in connection with sensitization to the hapten diphenylcyclopropenone (DPC). This TCR was recovered from a woman aged 45-60 years with alopecia areata. Some clones in this sample may be carry-over from other donors' samples. The chain couples TRBV28 to TRBJ2-6; a weak D match, TRBD1 (5 bases). The CDR3 loop is CASRSQGSGANVLTF. CDR3 DNA sequence: TGTGCCAGTAGATCGCAGGGTTCTGGGGCCAACGTCCTGACTTTC.